A single sample gave rise to the 9 T cell receptor beta chains below, sequenced in a study of vaccination and CD4 T cells after COVID-19. Treatment meaning: approximately 10-day PBMC culture with coronavirus spike peptide pools or control peptides (ViraFEST assay). No antigen has been identified for these receptors. The Oncomine TCR Beta short-read assay was applied to DNA of cultured CD4+ T cells. TCRdb analysed the PCR reads with MiXCR anew, one entry per CDR3 protein. The table shows 9,000 to 15,000 distinct CDR3 sequences, with more than 55% occurring only once. Input material: CD4+ T cells from blood, cultured in vitro. Receptors originate from a human donor who had recovered from COVID-19.

This rearrangement joins TRBV11-1 to TRBJ2-1, with D unclear. Germline V CDR1 and CDR2: SGHAT, FQDESV (reference sequence). CDR3 length: 16 amino acids. The V end was cut by 1 base, the J end by 0 bases, with 10 bases between. CDR3: CASSLGLSSSYNEQFF. The CDR3 DNA reads TGTGCCAGCAGCTTAGGGCTTTCAAGCTCCTACAATGAGCAGTTCTTC.

The J gene is TRBJ2-5, the V gene TRBV20-1; possible D gene TRBD2, 6 bases. V was clipped by 2 bases and J by 3 bases, with 19 bases between them. There are 16 residues in the CDR3. The germline CDR1 and CDR2 sequences are DFQATT and SNEGSKA (reference sequence). CDR3 residues: CSARSARTTSKETQYF. CDR3 nucleotide sequence: TGCAGTGCTAGATCGGCACGGACTACGTCTAAAGAGACCCAGTACTTC.

This chain uses TRBV5-1 with TRBJ2-7; possibly TRBD1 or TRBD2 for D (5 bases each). Germline loops: CDR1 SGHRS, CDR2 YFSETQ. The CDR3 has 13 amino acids. V lost 4 bases, J lost 6 bases, and 14 bases lay in between. CDR3 protein: CASSQGPHSEQYF. DNA of the CDR3: TGCGCCAGCAGCCAGGGACCCCACAGCGAGCAGTACTTC.

The chain uses TRBV6-1 and TRBJ2-3; TRBD2 matches at 12 bases. This CDR3 comprises 15 residues. V dropped 3 bases and J dropped 8; count of bases not matched to a gene: 6. Per germline, CDR1 MNHNS and CDR2 SASEGT. The CDR3 region is CASSEVTSGRPTQYF. CDR3 DNA sequence: TGTGCCAGCAGTGAGGTAACTAGCGGGAGGCCTACGCAGTATTTT.

This clonotype was recorded a few times. The chain has TRBV20-1 and TRBJ2-4; D gene ambiguous. CDR1 and CDR2 (germline): DFQATT, SNEGSKA (reference sequence). The CDR3 consists of 11 residues. Trimming removed 5 bases at V and 5 bases at J, with 7 bases between. As DNA, the CDR3 is TGCAGTGCTTCCTCGGAAAACATTCAGTACTTC. Translating gives CSASSENIQYF.

On this clonotype itself: At one boundary the junction diverges from the germline segment, which might be a read error. This chain uses TRBV5-3 with TRBJ2-7, with D unclear. TRBV5-3 is marked as an open reading frame, function uncertain. The CDR3 is made up of 14 amino acids. This CDR3 reads CASSYRLALGEQYF. The CDR3 DNA sequence: TGTGCCAGCAGCTACAGACTGGCTTTGGGGGAGCAGTACTTC.

The chain joins TRBV12-3 or TRBV12-4 to TRBJ1-1; TRBD1 agrees at 8 bases. The CDR3 is made up of 14 amino acids. V was pared by 5 bases and J by 5 bases, with 7 bases of the junction left unmatched. The DNA for the CDR3 is TGTGCCAGCAGTCCAGGGGGCTGGAGTACTGAAGCTTTCTTT. Protein sequence: CASSPGGWSTEAFF.

This chain joins TRBV28 and TRBJ2-2; a possible D gene is TRBD2 (5 bases). CDR3 size: 13 residues. CDR1 and CDR2 from the germline V gene are MDHEN and SYDVKM. V gave up 8 bases and J gave up 6 bases, with 13 bases separating them. The CDR3 here is CASGRLNPGELFF. The CDR3 DNA follows: TGTGCCAGCGGCAGACTAAATCCCGGGGAGCTGTTTTTT.

This chain uses TRBV5-1 with TRBJ2-2, with D unclear. V lost 2 bases and J 0 bases, leaving 5 bases between the germline ends. This CDR3 comprises 14 residues. CDR1 is SGHRS and CDR2 is YFSETQ in the germline V gene. The CDR3 loop reads CASSFQANTGELFF. Here the CDR3 DNA reads TGCGCCAGCAGCTTCCAAGCGAACACCGGGGAGCTGTTTTTT. Full variable domain (outside the CDR3, taken from reference TRBV5-1 and TRBJ2-2): KAGVTQTPRYLIKTRGQQVTLSCSPISGHRSVSWYQQTPGQGLQFLFEYFSETQRNKGNFPGRFSGRQFSNSRSEMNVSTLELGDSALYLCASSFQANTGELFFGEGSRLTVL.